A selection of T cell receptor beta chains follows, all from one sample in a study of blood T cells in healthy people across ages. TCRdb processed the 5' RACE reads anew with MiXCR; each CDR3 protein has one entry. The sample gives about 1.8 million distinct CDR3 sequences, 40% to 55% of which show up once; roughly 2.1% is in the top ten. Sequencing was performed on blood. The receptor set was obtained from a woman aged 40 to 49 in good health. The CDR3 runs from the conserved cysteine through the conserved F or W. The D gene is left open where the match is weak. Expanded clones get a size class; other rows say once, few or many, or leave the size out.

D gene: TRBD2
V gene: TRBV29-1
clone size: -
J gene: TRBJ2-1
CDR3 protein: CSVTGAGGYNEQFF
CDR3 DNA: TGCAGCGTTACAGGAGCGGGGGGTTACAATGAGCAGTTCTTC

D gene: -
V gene: TRBV4-1
clone size: -
J gene: TRBJ1-1
CDR3 protein: CASSQSAEAFF
CDR3 DNA: TGCGCCAGCAGCCAATCCGCTGAAGCTTTCTTT

D gene: -
V gene: TRBV20-1
clone size: -
J gene: TRBJ2-7
CDR3 protein: CSARDPEQYF
CDR3 DNA: TGCAGTGCTAGAGACCCGGAGCAGTACTTC

D gene: TRBD1
V gene: TRBV6-2/TRBV6-3
clone size: few
J gene: TRBJ2-5
CDR3 protein: CASSYGTGIETQYF
CDR3 DNA: TGTGCCAGCAGTTACGGGACAGGGATAGAGACCCAGTACTTC

D gene: -
V gene: TRBV20-1
clone size: few
J gene: TRBJ2-7
CDR3 protein: CSVPRQGHYEQYF
CDR3 DNA: TGCAGTGTTCCTAGGCAGGGCCACTACGAGCAGTACTTC

D gene: -
V gene: TRBV6-6
clone size: -
J gene: TRBJ1-2
CDR3 protein: CASSDPRSPRGDGYTF
CDR3 DNA: TGTGCCAGCAGCGACCCGCGATCTCCGAGGGGCGATGGCTACACCTTC

D gene: TRBD1
V gene: TRBV5-1
clone size: -
J gene: TRBJ1-2
CDR3 protein: CASSSTGVYYGYTF
CDR3 DNA: TGCGCCAGCAGCTCAACAGGGGTTTACTATGGCTACACCTTC

D gene: TRBD1
V gene: TRBV12-3/TRBV12-4
clone size: -
J gene: TRBJ1-1
CDR3 protein: CASSFRGTENTEAFF
CDR3 DNA: TGTGCCAGCAGTTTCCGCGGGACAGAGAACACTGAAGCTTTCTTT

D gene: -
V gene: TRBV4-1
clone size: -
J gene: TRBJ1-2
CDR3 protein: CASSQAERGADYGYTF
CDR3 DNA: TGCGCCAGCAGCCAAGCGGAGAGAGGGGCGGACTATGGCTACACCTTC

D gene: TRBD2
V gene: TRBV27
clone size: -
J gene: TRBJ2-5
CDR3 protein: CATRLWVSGGSETQYF
CDR3 DNA: TGTGCCACACGACTCTGGGTTAGCGGGGGGTCCGAGACCCAGTACTTC

D gene: -
V gene: TRBV20-1
clone size: -
J gene: TRBJ2-5
CDR3 protein: CSAMNFHQETQYF
CDR3 DNA: TGCAGTGCCATGAATTTTCACCAAGAGACCCAGTACTTC

D gene: -
V gene: TRBV21-1
clone size: -
J gene: TRBJ2-5
CDR3 protein: CASSKPSGGAGETQYF
CDR3 DNA: TGTGCCAGCAGCAAGCCTAGCGGGGGGGCTGGGGAGACCCAGTACTTC

D gene: -
V gene: TRBV27
clone size: -
J gene: TRBJ2-3
CDR3 protein: CASNPGGLPDTQYF
CDR3 DNA: TGTGCCAGCAACCCAGGGGGGTTGCCAGATACGCAGTATTTT

D gene: -
V gene: TRBV5-8
clone size: -
J gene: TRBJ2-7
CDR3 protein: CASSLTGRSEQYF
CDR3 DNA: TGTGCCAGCAGCCTGACAGGGAGGTCCGAGCAGTACTTC

D gene: -
V gene: TRBV27
clone size: -
J gene: TRBJ2-1
CDR3 protein: CASTGRAGYNEQFF
CDR3 DNA: TGTGCCAGCACCGGACGAGCGGGCTACAATGAGCAGTTCTTC

D gene: -
V gene: TRBV20-1
clone size: -
J gene: TRBJ2-1
CDR3 protein: CSASTRVHDTNNEQFF
CDR3 DNA: TGCAGTGCTTCCACCCGGGTGCATGACACCAACAATGAGCAGTTCTTC

D gene: -
V gene: TRBV5-1
clone size: -
J gene: TRBJ1-2
CDR3 protein: CASSPEGEAYGYTF
CDR3 DNA: TGCGCCAGCAGCCCAGAGGGGGAAGCGTATGGCTACACCTTC

D gene: -
V gene: TRBV6-5
clone size: -
J gene: TRBJ2-7
CDR3 protein: CASSPGMTYEQYF
CDR3 DNA: TGTGCCAGCAGCCCCGGGATGACCTACGAGCAGTACTTC

D gene: TRBD2
V gene: TRBV6-5
clone size: -
J gene: TRBJ2-3
CDR3 protein: CASSYSGLAGGTTSTDTQYF
CDR3 DNA: TGTGCCAGCAGTTACTCGGGACTAGCGGGGGGCACGACTAGCACAGATACGCAGTATTTT

D gene: -
V gene: TRBV7-8
clone size: few
J gene: TRBJ1-2
CDR3 protein: CASSLAKGFGGYTF
CDR3 DNA: TGTGCCAGCAGCTTAGCGAAAGGGTTTGGTGGCTACACCTTC

D gene: -
V gene: TRBV9
clone size: few
J gene: TRBJ2-6
CDR3 protein: CASSGLGAGANVLTF
CDR3 DNA: TGTGCCAGCAGCGGGTTGGGAGCCGGGGCCAACGTCCTGACTTTC

D gene: -
V gene: TRBV28
clone size: -
J gene: TRBJ1-2
CDR3 protein: CASSLGTAVNYGYTF
CDR3 DNA: TGTGCCAGCAGTTTAGGGACGGCCGTCAACTATGGCTACACCTTC

D gene: -
V gene: TRBV5-1
clone size: -
J gene: TRBJ1-4
CDR3 protein: CASSLYRGTNEKLFF
CDR3 DNA: TGCGCCAGCAGCTTGTATCGGGGGACTAATGAAAAACTGTTTTTT

D gene: -
V gene: TRBV5-1
clone size: many
J gene: TRBJ2-5
CDR3 protein: CASSLGGVQETQYF
CDR3 DNA: TGTGCCAGCAGCTTAGGAGGGGTCCAAGAGACCCAGTACTTC

D gene: -
V gene: TRBV6-5
clone size: -
J gene: TRBJ1-6
CDR3 protein: CASSPTGTINSPLHF
CDR3 DNA: TGTGCCAGCAGTCCTACCGGGACCATTAATTCACCCCTCCACTTT

D gene: -
V gene: TRBV28
clone size: -
J gene: TRBJ1-4
CDR3 protein: CASSLRPLPTNEKLFF
CDR3 DNA: TGTGCCAGCAGTTTAAGGCCTCTTCCAACTAATGAAAAACTGTTTTTT

D gene: -
V gene: TRBV7-2
clone size: -
J gene: TRBJ1-1
CDR3 protein: CASSLMSGLTNTEAFF
CDR3 DNA: TGTGCCAGCAGCTTAATGTCCGGACTTACGAACACTGAAGCTTTCTTT

D gene: TRBD2
V gene: TRBV4-2
clone size: few
J gene: TRBJ2-5
CDR3 protein: CASSQDRGGGETQYF
CDR3 DNA: TGTGCCAGCAGCCAAGATCGTGGCGGGGGGGAGACCCAGTACTTC

D gene: -
V gene: TRBV2
clone size: -
J gene: TRBJ2-1
CDR3 protein: CASNIVAEYNEQFF
CDR3 DNA: TGTGCCAGCAATATCGTAGCGGAGTACAATGAGCAGTTCTTC

D gene: -
V gene: TRBV27
clone size: -
J gene: TRBJ2-7
CDR3 protein: CASSSTGQMRTYEQYF
CDR3 DNA: TGTGCCAGCAGTTCCACTGGACAGATGCGAACCTACGAGCAGTACTTC

D gene: -
V gene: TRBV4-2
clone size: -
J gene: TRBJ2-5
CDR3 protein: CASSQADGLETQYF
CDR3 DNA: TGTGCCAGCAGCCAAGCGGACGGATTGGAGACCCAGTACTTC

D gene: -
V gene: TRBV25-1
clone size: few
J gene: TRBJ1-2
CDR3 protein: CARAYPVQPPPRGYGYTF
CDR3 DNA: TGTGCCAGAGCCTACCCAGTCCAGCCCCCTCCCAGGGGCTATGGCTACACCTTC

D gene: TRBD1
V gene: TRBV28
clone size: few
J gene: TRBJ1-2
CDR3 protein: CASSHLGTGPSLNYGYTF
CDR3 DNA: TGTGCCAGCAGTCACCTGGGGACAGGGCCTTCTCTGAACTATGGCTACACCTTC

D gene: -
V gene: TRBV6-5
clone size: once
J gene: TRBJ1-5
CDR3 protein: CASSSTGIRPQHF
CDR3 DNA: TGTGCCAGCAGTTCTACAGGGATTCGGCCCCAGCATTTT

D gene: -
V gene: TRBV7-9
clone size: -
J gene: TRBJ2-3
CDR3 protein: CASSSNSDRYF
CDR3 DNA: TGTGCCAGCAGCTCTAACTCAGACAGGTATTTT

D gene: -
V gene: TRBV18
clone size: -
J gene: TRBJ2-1
CDR3 protein: CASSPGSQLSYNEQFF
CDR3 DNA: TGTGCCAGCTCACCAGGCAGTCAATTATCCTACAATGAGCAGTTCTTC

D gene: -
V gene: TRBV28
clone size: -
J gene: TRBJ2-7
CDR3 protein: CTSTMTGTASGVYNEQYF
CDR3 DNA: TGTACCAGCACCATGACAGGGACCGCGAGCGGGGTCTACAATGAGCAGTACTTC

D gene: TRBD1
V gene: TRBV27
clone size: few
J gene: TRBJ2-7
CDR3 protein: CASSFGTGREQYF
CDR3 DNA: TGTGCCAGCAGTTTTGGGACAGGGAGGGAGCAGTACTTC

D gene: TRBD1
V gene: TRBV24-1
clone size: -
J gene: TRBJ2-3
CDR3 protein: CASSDLGTGPDTQYF
CDR3 DNA: TGTGCCTCCAGTGATTTAGGGACAGGGCCAGATACGCAGTATTTT

D gene: -
V gene: TRBV15
clone size: -
J gene: TRBJ2-7
CDR3 protein: CATSRVGGLAYEQYF
CDR3 DNA: TGTGCCACCAGCAGAGTGGGGGGGCTCGCCTACGAGCAGTACTTC

D gene: -
V gene: TRBV2
clone size: few
J gene: TRBJ2-5
CDR3 protein: CASRGPWMYF
CDR3 DNA: TGTGCCAGTAGGGGACCGTGGATGTACTTC

D gene: -
V gene: TRBV5-1
clone size: -
J gene: TRBJ1-4
CDR3 protein: CASSFTDLNEKLFF
CDR3 DNA: TGCGCCAGCAGCTTTACAGATCTGAATGAAAAACTGTTTTTT

D gene: TRBD1
V gene: TRBV3-1
clone size: -
J gene: TRBJ1-1
CDR3 protein: CASSQEGDRKNTEAFF
CDR3 DNA: TGTGCCAGCAGCCAAGAAGGGGACAGAAAAAACACTGAAGCTTTCTTT

D gene: -
V gene: TRBV20-1
clone size: -
J gene: TRBJ2-3
CDR3 protein: CSADTGRNTQYF
CDR3 DNA: TGCAGTGCTGATACAGGGAGAAATACGCAGTATTTT

D gene: TRBD2
V gene: TRBV6-2/TRBV6-3
clone size: -
J gene: TRBJ2-1
CDR3 protein: CASSGLGPGGSSYNEQFF
CDR3 DNA: TGTGCCAGCAGTGGATTGGGCCCCGGGGGGTCCTCCTACAATGAGCAGTTCTTC

D gene: -
V gene: TRBV6-6
clone size: -
J gene: TRBJ2-5
CDR3 protein: CASRYPGQAAQTQYF
CDR3 DNA: TGTGCCAGCAGGTATCCGGGACAAGCTGCGCAGACCCAGTACTTC

D gene: TRBD1
V gene: TRBV6-5
clone size: -
J gene: TRBJ1-1
CDR3 protein: CASRTNRGTTEAFF
CDR3 DNA: TGTGCCAGCAGGACTAACAGGGGGACAACTGAAGCTTTCTTT

D gene: -
V gene: TRBV5-1
clone size: -
J gene: TRBJ2-1
CDR3 protein: CASSLSENYNEQFF
CDR3 DNA: TGCGCCAGCAGCTTATCCGAAAATTACAATGAGCAGTTCTTC

D gene: -
V gene: TRBV20-1
clone size: few
J gene: TRBJ2-7
CDR3 protein: CSAGRRSYEQYF
CDR3 DNA: TGCAGTGCTGGTCGGCGTTCCTACGAGCAGTACTTC

D gene: -
V gene: TRBV5-1
clone size: -
J gene: TRBJ1-2
CDR3 protein: CASSTTGQPANYGYTF
CDR3 DNA: TGCGCCAGCAGCACAACCGGACAGCCCGCTAACTATGGCTACACCTTC

D gene: -
V gene: TRBV7-2
clone size: few
J gene: TRBJ2-1
CDR3 protein: CASSSGAAQGNEQFF
CDR3 DNA: TGTGCCAGCAGCTCAGGGGCAGCCCAAGGCAATGAGCAGTTCTTC

D gene: TRBD1
V gene: TRBV6-5
clone size: few
J gene: TRBJ1-1
CDR3 protein: CASSYGTGGTEAFF
CDR3 DNA: TGTGCCAGCAGTTACGGGACAGGAGGGACTGAAGCTTTCTTT

D gene: TRBD2
V gene: TRBV9
clone size: -
J gene: TRBJ2-4
CDR3 protein: CASSVGLAGSKNIQYF
CDR3 DNA: TGTGCCAGCAGCGTAGGGCTAGCGGGGAGCAAAAACATTCAGTACTTC